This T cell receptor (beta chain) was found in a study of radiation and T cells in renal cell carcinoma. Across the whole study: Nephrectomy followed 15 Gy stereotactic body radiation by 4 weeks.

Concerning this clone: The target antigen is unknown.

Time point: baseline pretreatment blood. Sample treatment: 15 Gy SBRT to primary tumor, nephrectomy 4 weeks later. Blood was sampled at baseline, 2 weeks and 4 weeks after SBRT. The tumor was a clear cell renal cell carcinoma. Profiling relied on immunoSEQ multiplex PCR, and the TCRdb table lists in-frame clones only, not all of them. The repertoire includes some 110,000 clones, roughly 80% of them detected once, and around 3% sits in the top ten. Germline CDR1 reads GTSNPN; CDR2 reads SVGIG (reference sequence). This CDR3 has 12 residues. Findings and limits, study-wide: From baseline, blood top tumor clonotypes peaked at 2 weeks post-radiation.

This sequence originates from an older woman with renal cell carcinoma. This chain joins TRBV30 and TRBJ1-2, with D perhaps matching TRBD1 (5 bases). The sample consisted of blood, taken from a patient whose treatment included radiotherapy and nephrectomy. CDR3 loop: CAMTAANYGYTF. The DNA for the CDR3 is TGTGCTATGACAGCTGCTAACTATGGCTACACCTTC.